The clone carrying this T cell receptor (beta chain) was observed a handful of times. These data are taken from a study of blood T cell repertoires in COVID-19. For the study at large: The United States, Italy and Spain provided the acute and convalescent COVID-19 samples. T cells, B-cell-depleted T cells, or PBMCs provided the cDNA or gDNA that served as material.

CDR3 length: 16 residues. The germline V gene encodes CDR1 KGHSH and CDR2 LQKENI. V shed 1 base and J shed 0 bases, with 12 bases lying between them. Original data processing: Amplified reference gene primers provided the basis for estimating nucleated cell counts. Libraries were prepared by immunoSEQ multiplex PCR; TCRdb keeps only in-frame clonotypes and omits some of them. That table furnishes V, J and clone size, whereas the DNA furnished D and trimming. The table includes 200,000 to 300,000 clones, roughly 88% detected once. The receptor was isolated from a man aged 40-49 years who had recovered from COVID-19. The rearrangement uses TRBV18 and TRBJ1-1; D remains unclear. Input material: peripheral blood. As DNA, the CDR3 is TGTGCCAGCTCACCACAATGGGTAGCAATGAACACTGAAGCTTTCTTT. Its translation: CASSPQWVAMNTEAFF.